The clone carrying this T cell receptor beta chain was observed a single time. This was the immunoSEQ v3.0 assay at survey level. Method: immunoSEQ multiplex PCR; TCRdb's copy keeps in-frame clones and lacks some. The sample includes tens of thousands of clones, about 85% of them seen just once. Per the germline V gene, CDR1 is SGHAT and CDR2 is FQNNGV. The CDR3 contains 13 residues. The germline V and J ends were trimmed by 0 bases and 6 bases, with 8 bases remaining between them. The sample originates from a study of long-term antiretroviral therapy in people with HIV. The starting material was unsorted PBMCs, obtained approximately 2.7 years before starting antiretroviral therapy. This TCR was sampled from a woman aged 30 to 39 with HIV. The rearrangement links TRBV11-2 to TRBJ1-1, with no clear D. Here the CDR3 reads CASSLDTMAEAFF. The CDR3 DNA reads TGTGCCAGCAGCTTAGATACTATGGCTGAAGCTTTCTTT.